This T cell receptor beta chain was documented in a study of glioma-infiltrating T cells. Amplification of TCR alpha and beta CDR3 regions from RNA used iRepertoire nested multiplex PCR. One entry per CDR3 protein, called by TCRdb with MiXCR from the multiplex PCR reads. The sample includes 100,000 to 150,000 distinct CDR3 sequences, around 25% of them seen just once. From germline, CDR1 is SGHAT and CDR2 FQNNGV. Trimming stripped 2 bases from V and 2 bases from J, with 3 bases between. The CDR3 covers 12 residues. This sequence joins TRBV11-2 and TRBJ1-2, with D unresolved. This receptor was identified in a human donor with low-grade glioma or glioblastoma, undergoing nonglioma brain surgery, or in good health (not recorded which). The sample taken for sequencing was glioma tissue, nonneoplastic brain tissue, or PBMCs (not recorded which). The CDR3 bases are TGTGCCAGCAGCTTAACCAACTATGGCTACACCTTC. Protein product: CASSLTNYGYTF. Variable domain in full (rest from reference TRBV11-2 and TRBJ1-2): EAGVAQSPRYKIIEKRQSVAFWCNPISGHATLYWYQQILGQGPKLLIQFQNNGVVDDSQLPKDRFSAERLKGVDSTLKIQPAKLEDSAVYLCASSLTNYGYTFGSGTRLTVV.